This T cell receptor beta chain appears in the sequencing data of a study of CD8 T cells in Susac syndrome. The RNA input was about 0.45 to 1 ug, and it was reverse transcribed with random hexamers. Amplification of TCR beta CDR3 was carried out by immunoSEQ multiplex PCR, which covered 54 Vbeta and 13 Jbeta segments. A single record per CDR3 protein comes from TCRdb applying MiXCR to the immunoSEQ multiplex PCR reads. The table has 55,000 to 70,000 distinct CDR3 sequences, approximately 95% seen once. The authors sequenced TCR beta from blood CD8+ and CD4+ T cells. The authors negatively isolated CD8+ and CD4+ T cells and FACS-enriched TEMRA cells. The ends were cut back, 1 base at V and 11 bases at J, with 10 bases in the middle. The CDR3 length is 12 residues. Germline CDR1 and CDR2: SGHTA and FQGNSA.

Specimen: CD8+ T cells from PBMCs. This chain links TRBV7-2 with TRBJ2-3; D might be TRBD2 (6 bases). This clonotype was obtained from a human donor in good health. CDR3 coding DNA: TGTGCCAGCAGCTTAGTGGGGCGGGGGCAGTATTTT. Residues: CASSLVGRGQYF.